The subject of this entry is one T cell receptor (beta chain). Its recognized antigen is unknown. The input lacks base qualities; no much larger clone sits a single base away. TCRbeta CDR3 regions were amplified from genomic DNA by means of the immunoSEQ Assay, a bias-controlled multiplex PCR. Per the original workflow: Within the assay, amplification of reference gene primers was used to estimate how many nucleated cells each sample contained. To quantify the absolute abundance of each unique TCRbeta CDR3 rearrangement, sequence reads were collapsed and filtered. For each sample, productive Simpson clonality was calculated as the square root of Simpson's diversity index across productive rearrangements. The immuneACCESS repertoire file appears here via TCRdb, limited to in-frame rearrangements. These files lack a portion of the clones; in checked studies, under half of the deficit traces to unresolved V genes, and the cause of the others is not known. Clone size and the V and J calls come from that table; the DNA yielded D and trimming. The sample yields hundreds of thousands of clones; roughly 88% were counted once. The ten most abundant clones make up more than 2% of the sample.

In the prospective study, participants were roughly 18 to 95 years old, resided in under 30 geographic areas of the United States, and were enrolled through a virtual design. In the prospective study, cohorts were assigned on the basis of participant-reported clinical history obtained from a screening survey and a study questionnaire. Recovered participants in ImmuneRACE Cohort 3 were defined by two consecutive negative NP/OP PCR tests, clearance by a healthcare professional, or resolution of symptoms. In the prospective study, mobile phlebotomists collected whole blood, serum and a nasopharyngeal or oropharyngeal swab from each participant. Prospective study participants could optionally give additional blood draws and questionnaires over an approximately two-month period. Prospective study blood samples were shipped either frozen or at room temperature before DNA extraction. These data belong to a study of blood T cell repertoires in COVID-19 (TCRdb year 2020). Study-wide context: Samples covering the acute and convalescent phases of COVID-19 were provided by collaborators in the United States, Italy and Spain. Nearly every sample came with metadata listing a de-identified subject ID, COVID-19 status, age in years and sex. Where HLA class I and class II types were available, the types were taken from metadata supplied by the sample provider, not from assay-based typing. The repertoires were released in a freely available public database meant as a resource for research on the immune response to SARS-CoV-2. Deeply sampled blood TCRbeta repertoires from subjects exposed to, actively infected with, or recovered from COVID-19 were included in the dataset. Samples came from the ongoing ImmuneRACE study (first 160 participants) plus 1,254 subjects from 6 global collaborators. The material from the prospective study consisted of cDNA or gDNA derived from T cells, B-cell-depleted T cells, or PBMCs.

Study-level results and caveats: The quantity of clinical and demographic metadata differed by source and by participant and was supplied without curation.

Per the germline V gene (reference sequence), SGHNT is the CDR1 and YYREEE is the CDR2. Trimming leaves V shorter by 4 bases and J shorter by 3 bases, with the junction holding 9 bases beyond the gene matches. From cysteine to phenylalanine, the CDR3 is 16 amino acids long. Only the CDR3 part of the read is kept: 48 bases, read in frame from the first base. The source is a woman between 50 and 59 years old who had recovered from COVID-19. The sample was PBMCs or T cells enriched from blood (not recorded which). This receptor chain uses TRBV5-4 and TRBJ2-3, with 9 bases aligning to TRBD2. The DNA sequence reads TGTGCCAGCAGCCTCAGGACTAGCGTGGCGACAGATACGCAGTATTTT. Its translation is CASSLRTSVATDTQYF.